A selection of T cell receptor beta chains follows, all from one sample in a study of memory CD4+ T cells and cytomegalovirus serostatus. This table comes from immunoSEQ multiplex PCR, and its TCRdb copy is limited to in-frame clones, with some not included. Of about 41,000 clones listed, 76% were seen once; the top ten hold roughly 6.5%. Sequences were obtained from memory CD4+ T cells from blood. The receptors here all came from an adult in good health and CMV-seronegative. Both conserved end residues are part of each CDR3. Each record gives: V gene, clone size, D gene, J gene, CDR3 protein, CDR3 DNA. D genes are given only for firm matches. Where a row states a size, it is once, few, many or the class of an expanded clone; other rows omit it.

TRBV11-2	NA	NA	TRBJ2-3	CASSLVVETDTQYF	TGTGCCAGCAGCTTAGTGGTCGAGACAGATACGCAGTATTTT
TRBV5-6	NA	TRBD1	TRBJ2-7	CASSWDRAAYEQYF	TGTGCCAGCAGCTGGGACAGGGCAGCCTACGAGCAGTACTTC
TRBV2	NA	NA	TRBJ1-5	CASRSERVQPQHF	TGTGCCAGCAGGTCCGAACGGGTTCAGCCCCAGCATTTT
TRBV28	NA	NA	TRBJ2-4	CASREQGIEPKNIQYF	TGTGCCAGCAGAGAACAGGGAATAGAACCCAAAAACATTCAGTACTTC
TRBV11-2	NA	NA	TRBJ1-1	CASSLARNAEAFF	TGTGCCAGCAGCTTAGCGAGGAACGCTGAAGCTTTCTTT
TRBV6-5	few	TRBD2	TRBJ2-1	CASTKQAGTYNEQFF	TGTGCCAGCACGAAGCAAGCGGGAACTTACAATGAGCAGTTCTTC
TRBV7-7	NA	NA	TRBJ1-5	CASSLRNRVQVQPQHF	TGTGCCAGCAGCTTAAGAAATCGGGTACAGGTTCAGCCCCAGCATTTT
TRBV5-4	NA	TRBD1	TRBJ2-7	CASSVGQGRGEQYF	TGTGCCAGCAGCGTCGGACAGGGGCGAGGCGAGCAGTACTTC
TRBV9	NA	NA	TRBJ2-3	CASSVGADPSTDTQYF	TGTGCCAGCAGCGTAGGGGCTGATCCTAGCACAGATACGCAGTATTTT
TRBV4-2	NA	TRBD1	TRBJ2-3	CASSRRDGTGVTDTQYF	TGTGCCAGCAGCAGAAGAGACGGGACAGGGGTCACAGATACGCAGTATTTT
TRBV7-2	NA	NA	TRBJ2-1	CASSLEDDSYNEQFF	TGTGCCAGCAGCTTAGAAGACGACAGCTACAATGAGCAGTTCTTC
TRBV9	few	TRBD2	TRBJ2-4	CASSLSGRSDIQYF	TGTGCCAGCAGCCTTAGCGGGAGAAGTGACATTCAGTACTTC
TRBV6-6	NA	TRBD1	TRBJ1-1	CATLGGRSGWNTEAFF	TGTGCCACCCTAGGGGGCCGGAGCGGGTGGAACACTGAAGCTTTCTTT
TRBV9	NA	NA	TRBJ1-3	CASSGGPGNTIYF	TGTGCCAGCAGCGGGGGCCCGGGAAACACCATATATTTT
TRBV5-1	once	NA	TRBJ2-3	CASSQSGIDTQYF	TGCGCCAGCAGCCAATCAGGGATAGATACGCAGTATTTT
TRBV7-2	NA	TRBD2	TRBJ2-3	CASSPGPSGTTDTQYF	TGTGCCAGCAGCCCGGGGCCTAGCGGGACTACAGATACGCAGTATTTT
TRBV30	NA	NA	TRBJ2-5	CAWDTKETQYF	TGTGCCTGGGACACTAAAGAGACCCAGTACTTC
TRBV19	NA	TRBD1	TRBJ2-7	CASSIGEGALTYEQYF	TGTGCCAGTAGTATAGGCGAGGGGGCGCTGACCTACGAGCAGTACTTC
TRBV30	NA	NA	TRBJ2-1	CACDQYNEQFF	TGTGCCTGTGACCAATACAATGAGCAGTTCTTC
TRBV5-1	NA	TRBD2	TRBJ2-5	CASSPRLAGAQETQYF	TGCGCCAGCAGCCCGAGACTAGCGGGCGCTCAAGAGACCCAGTACTTC
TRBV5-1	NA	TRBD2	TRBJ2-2	CASSLGASGSTGELFF	TGCGCCAGCAGCTTGGGTGCTAGCGGGAGCACCGGGGAGCTGTTTTTT
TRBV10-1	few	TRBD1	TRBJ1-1	CARVPGQGTMNTEAFF	TGCGCCAGAGTCCCGGGACAGGGTACCATGAACACTGAAGCTTTCTTT
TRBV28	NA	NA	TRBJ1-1	CAGGRRRNTEAFF	TGTGCCGGGGGGCGACGGAGGAACACTGAAGCTTTCTTT
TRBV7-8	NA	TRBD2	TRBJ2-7	CASSPLRAGGPREQYF	TGTGCCAGCAGCCCCCTTCGGGCGGGAGGGCCACGCGAGCAGTACTTC
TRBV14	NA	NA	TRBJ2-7	CASSPVEGLVYEQYF	TGTGCCAGCAGCCCAGTCGAGGGTCTGGTATACGAGCAGTACTTC
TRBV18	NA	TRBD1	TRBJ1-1	CASSPTGGRTEAFF	TGTGCCAGCTCACCAACAGGGGGCAGGACTGAAGCTTTCTTT
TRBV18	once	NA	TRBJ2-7	CASSPRTESYEQYF	TGTGCCAGCTCACCTCGGACAGAGAGCTACGAGCAGTACTTC
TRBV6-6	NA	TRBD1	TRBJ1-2	CASSYEGTGLLGGNTF	TGTGCCAGCAGTTATGAGGGGACAGGGTTGCTGGGAGGCAACACCTTC
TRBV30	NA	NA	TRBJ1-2	CAWSMTLGYTF	TGTGCCTGGAGTATGACGTTGGGCTACACCTTC
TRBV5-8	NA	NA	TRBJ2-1	CASSRDSVSNEQFF	TGTGCCAGCAGTAGGGATAGCGTGTCTAATGAGCAGTTCTTC
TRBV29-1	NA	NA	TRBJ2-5	CSAGTQGTQYF	TGCAGCGCTGGTACACAGGGGACCCAGTACTTC
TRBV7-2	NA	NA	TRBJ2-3	CASSLGGRDSTDTQYF	TGTGCCAGCAGCTTAGGGGGGCGGGACAGCACAGATACGCAGTATTTT
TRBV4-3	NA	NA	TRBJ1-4	CASSLGARGEKLFF	TGCGCCAGCAGCCTCGGGGCAAGGGGGGAAAAACTGTTTTTT
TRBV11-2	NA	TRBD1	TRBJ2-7	CASTSATGTGYVEQYF	TGTGCCAGCACCTCCGCTACGGGGACAGGGTATGTCGAGCAGTACTTC
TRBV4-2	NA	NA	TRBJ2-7	CASSQEKAIYEQYF	TGTGCCAGCAGCCAAGAGAAGGCGATCTACGAGCAGTACTTC
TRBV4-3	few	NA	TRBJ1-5	CASSPETGRNQPQHF	TGCGCCAGCAGCCCGGAAACGGGACGGAATCAGCCCCAGCATTTT